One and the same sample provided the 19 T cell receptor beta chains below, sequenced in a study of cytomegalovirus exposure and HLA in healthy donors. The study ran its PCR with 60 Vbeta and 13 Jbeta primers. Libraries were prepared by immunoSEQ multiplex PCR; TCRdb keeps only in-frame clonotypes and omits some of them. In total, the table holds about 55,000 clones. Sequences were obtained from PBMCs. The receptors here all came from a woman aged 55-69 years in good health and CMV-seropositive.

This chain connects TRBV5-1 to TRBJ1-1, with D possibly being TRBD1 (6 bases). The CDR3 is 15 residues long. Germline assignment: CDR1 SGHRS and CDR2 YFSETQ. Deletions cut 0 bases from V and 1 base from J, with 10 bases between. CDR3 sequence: CASSLVGATNTEAFF. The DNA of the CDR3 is TGCGCCAGCAGCTTGGTGGGGGCCACGAACACTGAAGCTTTCTTT.

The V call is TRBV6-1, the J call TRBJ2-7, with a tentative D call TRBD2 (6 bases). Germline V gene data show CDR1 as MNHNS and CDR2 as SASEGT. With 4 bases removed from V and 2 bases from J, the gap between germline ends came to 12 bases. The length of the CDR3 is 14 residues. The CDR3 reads CASSVGWGAYEQYF. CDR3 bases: TGTGCCAGCAGTGTAGGTTGGGGGGCCTACGAGCAGTACTTC.

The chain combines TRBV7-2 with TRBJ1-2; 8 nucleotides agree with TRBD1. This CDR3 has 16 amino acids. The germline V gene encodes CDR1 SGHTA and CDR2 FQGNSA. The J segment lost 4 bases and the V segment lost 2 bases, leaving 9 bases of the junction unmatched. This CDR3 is CASSLTPQGAGYGYTF. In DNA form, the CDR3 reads TGTGCCAGCAGCTTAACCCCTCAGGGGGCTGGCTATGGCTACACCTTC.

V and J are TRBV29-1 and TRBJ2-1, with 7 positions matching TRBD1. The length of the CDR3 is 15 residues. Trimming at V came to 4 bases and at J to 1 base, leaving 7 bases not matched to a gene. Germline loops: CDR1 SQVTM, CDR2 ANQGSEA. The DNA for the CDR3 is TGCAGCGTTGTAGGACAGGTCAGATCCTACAATGAGCAGTTCTTC. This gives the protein CSVVGQVRSYNEQFF.

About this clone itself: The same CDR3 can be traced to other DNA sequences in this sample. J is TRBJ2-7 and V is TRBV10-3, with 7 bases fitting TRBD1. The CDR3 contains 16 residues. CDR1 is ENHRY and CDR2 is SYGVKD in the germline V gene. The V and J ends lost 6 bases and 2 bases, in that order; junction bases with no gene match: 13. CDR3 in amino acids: CAIRDGIGRGTYEQYF. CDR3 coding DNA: TGTGCCATCAGGGACGGGATCGGCAGGGGGACCTACGAGCAGTACTTC.

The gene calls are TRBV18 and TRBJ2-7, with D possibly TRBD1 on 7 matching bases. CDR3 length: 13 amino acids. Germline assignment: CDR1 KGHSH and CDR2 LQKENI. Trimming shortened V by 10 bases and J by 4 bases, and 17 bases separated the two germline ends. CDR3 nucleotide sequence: TGTGCCACCTCCAGGGGGGCCGGGTACGAGCAGTACTTC. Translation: CATSRGAGYEQYF.

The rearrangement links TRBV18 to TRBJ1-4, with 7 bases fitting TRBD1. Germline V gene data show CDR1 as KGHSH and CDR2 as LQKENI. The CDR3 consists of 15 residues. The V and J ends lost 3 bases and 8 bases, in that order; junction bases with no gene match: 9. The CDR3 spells CASSPPTGDREKLFF. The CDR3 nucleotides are TGTGCCAGCTCACCCCCTACAGGGGATCGAGAAAAACTGTTTTTT. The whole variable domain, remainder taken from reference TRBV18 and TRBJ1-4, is NAGVMQNPRHLVRRRGQEARLRCSPMKGHSHVYWYRQLPEEGLKFMVYLQKENIIDESGMPKERFSAEFPKEGPSILRIQQVVRGDSAAYFCASSPPTGDREKLFFGSGTQLSVL.

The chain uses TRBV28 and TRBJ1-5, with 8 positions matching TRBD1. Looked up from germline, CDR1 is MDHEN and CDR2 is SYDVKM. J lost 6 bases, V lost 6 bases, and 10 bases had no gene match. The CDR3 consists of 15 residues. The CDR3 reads CASSSTGVLFQPQHF. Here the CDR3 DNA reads TGTGCCAGCAGCTCGACAGGGGTCCTCTTTCAGCCCCAGCATTTT.

CDR3 coding DNA: TGTGCCAGCAGTCCGGACAGCAGCTATGGCTACACCTTC. Its protein is CASSPDSSYGYTF. V usage is TRBV6-5 and J usage is TRBJ1-2, with D possibly being TRBD1 (6 bases). This CDR3 is 13 amino acids long. The V end lost 5 bases, the J end lost 4 bases, and 11 bases lay between the germline ends. Germline V gene data show CDR1 as MNHEY and CDR2 as SVGAGI.

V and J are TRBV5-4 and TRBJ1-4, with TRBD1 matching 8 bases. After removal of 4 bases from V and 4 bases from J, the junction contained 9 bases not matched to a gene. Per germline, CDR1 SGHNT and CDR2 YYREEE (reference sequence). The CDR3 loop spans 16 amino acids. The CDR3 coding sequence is TGTGCCAGCAGCCCAACCCGGACAGGGCTTAATGAAAAACTGTTTTTT. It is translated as CASSPTRTGLNEKLFF.

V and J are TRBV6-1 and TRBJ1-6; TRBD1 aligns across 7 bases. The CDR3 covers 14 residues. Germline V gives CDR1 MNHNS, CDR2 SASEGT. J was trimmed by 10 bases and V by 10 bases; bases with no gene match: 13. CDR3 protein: CAKLLDRPGSPLHF. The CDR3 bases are TGTGCCAAATTACTGGACAGGCCTGGGTCACCCCTCCACTTT.

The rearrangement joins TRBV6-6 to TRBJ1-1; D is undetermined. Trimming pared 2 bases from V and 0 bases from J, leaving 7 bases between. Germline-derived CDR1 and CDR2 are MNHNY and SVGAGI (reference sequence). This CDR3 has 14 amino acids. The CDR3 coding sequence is TGTGCCAGCAGTTACGGGCAGTTGAACACTGAAGCTTTCTTT. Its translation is CASSYGQLNTEAFF.

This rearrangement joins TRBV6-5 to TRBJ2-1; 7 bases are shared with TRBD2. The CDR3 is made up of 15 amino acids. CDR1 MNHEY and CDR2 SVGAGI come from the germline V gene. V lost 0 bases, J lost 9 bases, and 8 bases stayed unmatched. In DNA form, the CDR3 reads TGTGCCAGCAGTTACTCGCCGGGCGGGGGAACTGAGCAGTTCTTC. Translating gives CASSYSPGGGTEQFF.

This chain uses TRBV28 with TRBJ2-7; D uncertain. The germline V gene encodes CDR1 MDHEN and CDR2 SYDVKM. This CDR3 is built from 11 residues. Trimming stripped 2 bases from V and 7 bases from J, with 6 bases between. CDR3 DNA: TGTGCCAGCAGTTTAGCCCGGGAGCAGTACTTC. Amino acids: CASSLAREQYF.

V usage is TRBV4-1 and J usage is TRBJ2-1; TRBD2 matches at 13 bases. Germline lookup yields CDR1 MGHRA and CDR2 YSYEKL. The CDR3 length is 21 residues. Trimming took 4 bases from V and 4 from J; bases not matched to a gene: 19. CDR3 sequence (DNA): TGCGCCAGCAGCCCGAGCGGGAGACTAGCGGGGGGCTACGCAACTTACAATGAGCAGTTCTTC. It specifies CASSPSGRLAGGYATYNEQFF.

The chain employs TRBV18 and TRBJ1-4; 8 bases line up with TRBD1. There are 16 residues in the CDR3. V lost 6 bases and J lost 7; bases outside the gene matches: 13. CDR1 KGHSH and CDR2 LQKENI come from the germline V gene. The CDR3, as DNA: TGTGCCAGCTCTGATTCCCTAACAGGGGGGAGTGAAAAACTGTTTTTT. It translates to CASSDSLTGGSEKLFF.

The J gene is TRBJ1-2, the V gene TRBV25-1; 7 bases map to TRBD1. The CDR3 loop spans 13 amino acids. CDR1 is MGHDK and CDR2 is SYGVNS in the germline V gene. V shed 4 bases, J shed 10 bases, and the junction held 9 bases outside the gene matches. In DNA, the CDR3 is TGTGCCAGCAGTGTGTCAGGGGGTTTCGTCTACACCTTC. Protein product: CASSVSGGFVYTF.

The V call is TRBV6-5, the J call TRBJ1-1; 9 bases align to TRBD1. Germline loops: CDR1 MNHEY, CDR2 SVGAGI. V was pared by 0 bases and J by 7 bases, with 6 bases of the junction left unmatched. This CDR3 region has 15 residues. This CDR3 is CASSYSGQGRGEAFF. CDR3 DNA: TGTGCCAGCAGTTACTCGGGACAGGGTAGAGGTGAAGCTTTCTTT.

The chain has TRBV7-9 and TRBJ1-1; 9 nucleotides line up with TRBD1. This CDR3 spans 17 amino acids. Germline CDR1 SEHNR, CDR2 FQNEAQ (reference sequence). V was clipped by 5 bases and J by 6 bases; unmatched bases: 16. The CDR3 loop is CASSPRTGEGVDAEAFF. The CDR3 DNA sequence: TGTGCCAGCAGCCCCAGGACAGGGGAGGGTGTGGACGCTGAAGCTTTCTTT.